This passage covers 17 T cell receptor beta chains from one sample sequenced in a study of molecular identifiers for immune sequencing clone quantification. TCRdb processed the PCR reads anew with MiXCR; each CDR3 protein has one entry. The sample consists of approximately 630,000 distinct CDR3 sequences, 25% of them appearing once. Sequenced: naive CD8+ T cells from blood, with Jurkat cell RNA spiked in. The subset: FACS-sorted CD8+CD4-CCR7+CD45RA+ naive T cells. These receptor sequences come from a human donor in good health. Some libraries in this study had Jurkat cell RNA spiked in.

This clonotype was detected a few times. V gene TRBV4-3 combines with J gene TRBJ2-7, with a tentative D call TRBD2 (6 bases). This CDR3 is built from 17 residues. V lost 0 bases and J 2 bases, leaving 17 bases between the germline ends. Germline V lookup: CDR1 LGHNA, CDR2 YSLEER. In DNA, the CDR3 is TGCGCCAGCAGCCAAGATCCCTCCGGGAGTGCACCCTACGAGCAGTACTTC. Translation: CASSQDPSGSAPYEQYF.

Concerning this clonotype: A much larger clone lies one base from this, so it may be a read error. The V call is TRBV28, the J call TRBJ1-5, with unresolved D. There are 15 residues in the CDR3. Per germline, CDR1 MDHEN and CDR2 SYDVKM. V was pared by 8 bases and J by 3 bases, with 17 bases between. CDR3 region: CASGPTVGLNQPQHF. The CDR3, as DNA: TGTGCCAGCGGGCCGACGGTAGGCCTCAATCAGCCCCAGCATTTT.

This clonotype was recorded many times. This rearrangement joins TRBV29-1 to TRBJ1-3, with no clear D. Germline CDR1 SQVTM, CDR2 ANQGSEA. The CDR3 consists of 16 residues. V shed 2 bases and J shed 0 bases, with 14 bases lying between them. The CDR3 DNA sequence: TGCAGCGTTGAAAGCGTCGGGGTCCTCTCTGGAAACACCATATATTTT. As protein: CSVESVGVLSGNTIYF.

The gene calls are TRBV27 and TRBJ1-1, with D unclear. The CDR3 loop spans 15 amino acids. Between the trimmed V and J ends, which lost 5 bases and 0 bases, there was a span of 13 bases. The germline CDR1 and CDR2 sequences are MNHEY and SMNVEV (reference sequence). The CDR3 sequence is CASSPPTALNTEAFF. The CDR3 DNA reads TGTGCCAGCAGTCCCCCCACAGCATTGAACACTGAAGCTTTCTTT.

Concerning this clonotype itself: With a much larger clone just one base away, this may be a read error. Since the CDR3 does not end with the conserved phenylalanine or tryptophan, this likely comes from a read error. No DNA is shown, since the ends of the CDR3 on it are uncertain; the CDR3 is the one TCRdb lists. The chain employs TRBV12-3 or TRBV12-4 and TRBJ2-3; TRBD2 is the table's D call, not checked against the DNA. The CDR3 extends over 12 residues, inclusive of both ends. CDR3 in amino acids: CASSFSSETQYS.

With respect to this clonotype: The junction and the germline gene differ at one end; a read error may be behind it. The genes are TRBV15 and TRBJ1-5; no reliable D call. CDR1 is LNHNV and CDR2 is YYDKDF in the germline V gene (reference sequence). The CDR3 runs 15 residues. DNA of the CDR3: TGTGCCGCCAGCACCCCACCCTCTAGCAATCAGCCCCAGCATTTT. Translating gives CAASTPPSSNQPQHF.

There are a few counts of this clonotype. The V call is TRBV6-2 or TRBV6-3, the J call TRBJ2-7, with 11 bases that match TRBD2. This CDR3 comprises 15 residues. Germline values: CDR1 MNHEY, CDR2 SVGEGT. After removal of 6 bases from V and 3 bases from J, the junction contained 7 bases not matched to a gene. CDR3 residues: CASSHPTSGSYEQYF. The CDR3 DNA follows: TGTGCCAGCAGCCACCCCACTAGCGGGAGCTACGAGCAGTACTTC.

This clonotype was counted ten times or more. CDR3 in amino acids: CASSLASGAQNTEAFF. Written as DNA, the CDR3 is TGTGCCAGCAGCTTAGCGAGCGGGGCGCAAAACACTGAAGCTTTCTTT. The chain combines TRBV7-2 with TRBJ1-1; the D gene is possibly TRBD1 (5 bases). Trimming left V 0 bases short and J 2 bases short, with 13 bases between. CDR1 is SGHTA, CDR2 FQGNSA, per germline. The CDR3 consists of 16 residues. The whole variable domain, remainder taken from reference TRBV7-2 and TRBJ1-1, is GAGVSQSPSNKVTEKGKDVELRCDPISGHTALYWYRQSLGQGLEFLIYFQGNSAPDKSGLPSDRFSAERTGGSVSTLTIQRTQQEDSAVYLCASSLASGAQNTEAFFGQGTRLTVV.

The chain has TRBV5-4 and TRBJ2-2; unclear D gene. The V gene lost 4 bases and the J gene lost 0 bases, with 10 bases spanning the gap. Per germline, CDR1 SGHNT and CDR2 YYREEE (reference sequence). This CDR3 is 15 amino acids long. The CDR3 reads CASSQKPANTGELFF. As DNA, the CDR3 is TGTGCCAGCAGCCAGAAACCAGCGAACACCGGGGAGCTGTTTTTT.

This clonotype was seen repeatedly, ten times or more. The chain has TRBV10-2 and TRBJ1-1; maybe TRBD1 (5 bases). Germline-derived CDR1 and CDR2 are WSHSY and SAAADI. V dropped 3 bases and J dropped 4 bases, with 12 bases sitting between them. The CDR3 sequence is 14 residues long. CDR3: CASSDSKGSTEAFF. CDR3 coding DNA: TGCGCCAGCAGTGATTCAAAGGGGTCCACTGAAGCTTTCTTT.

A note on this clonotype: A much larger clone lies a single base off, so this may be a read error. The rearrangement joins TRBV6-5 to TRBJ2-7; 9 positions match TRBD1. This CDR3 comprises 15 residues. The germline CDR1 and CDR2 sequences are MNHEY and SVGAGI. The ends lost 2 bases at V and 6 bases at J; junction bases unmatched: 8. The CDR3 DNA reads TGTGCCAGCAGTTACGGGACAGGGAGTGTCCTCGAGCAGTACTTC. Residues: CASSYGTGSVLEQYF.

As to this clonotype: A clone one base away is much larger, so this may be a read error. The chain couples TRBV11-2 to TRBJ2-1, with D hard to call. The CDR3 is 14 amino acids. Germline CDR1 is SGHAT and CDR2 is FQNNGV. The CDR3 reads CASTEESSHNEQFF. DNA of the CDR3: TGTGCCAGCACCGAGGAGAGCTCCCACAATGAGCAGTTCTTC.

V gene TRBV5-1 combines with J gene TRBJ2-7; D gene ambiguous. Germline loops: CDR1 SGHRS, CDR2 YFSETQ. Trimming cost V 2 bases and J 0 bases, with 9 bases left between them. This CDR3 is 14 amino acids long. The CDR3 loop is CASSFHFRSYEQYF. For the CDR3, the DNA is TGCGCCAGCAGCTTCCACTTTCGCTCCTACGAGCAGTACTTC.

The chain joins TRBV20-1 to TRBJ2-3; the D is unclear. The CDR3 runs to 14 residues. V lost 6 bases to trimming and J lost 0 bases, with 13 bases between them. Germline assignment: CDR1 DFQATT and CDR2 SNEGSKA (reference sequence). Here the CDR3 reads CSAAVPPSTDTQYF. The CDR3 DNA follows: TGCAGTGCAGCTGTCCCTCCCAGCACAGATACGCAGTATTTT.

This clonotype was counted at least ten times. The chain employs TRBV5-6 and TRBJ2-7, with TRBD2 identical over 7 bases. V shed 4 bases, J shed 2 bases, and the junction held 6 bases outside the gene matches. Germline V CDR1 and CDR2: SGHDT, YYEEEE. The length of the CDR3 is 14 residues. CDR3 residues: CASSPGGGTYEQYF. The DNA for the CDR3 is TGTGCCAGCAGCCCGGGGGGAGGGACCTACGAGCAGTACTTC.

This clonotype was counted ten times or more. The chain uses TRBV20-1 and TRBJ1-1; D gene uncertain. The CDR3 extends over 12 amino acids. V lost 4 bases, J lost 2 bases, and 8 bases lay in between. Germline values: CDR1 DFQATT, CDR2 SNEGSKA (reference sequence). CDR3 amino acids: CSAIHSNTEAFF. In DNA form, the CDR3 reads TGCAGTGCTATCCACAGCAACACTGAAGCTTTCTTT.

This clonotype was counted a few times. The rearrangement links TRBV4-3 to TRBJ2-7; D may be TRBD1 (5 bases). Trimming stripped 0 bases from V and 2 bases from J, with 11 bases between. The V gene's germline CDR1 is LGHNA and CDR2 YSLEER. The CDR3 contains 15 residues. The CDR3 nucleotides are TGCGCCAGCAGCCAAGACTGGGGCGGAACCTACGAGCAGTACTTC. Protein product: CASSQDWGGTYEQYF.